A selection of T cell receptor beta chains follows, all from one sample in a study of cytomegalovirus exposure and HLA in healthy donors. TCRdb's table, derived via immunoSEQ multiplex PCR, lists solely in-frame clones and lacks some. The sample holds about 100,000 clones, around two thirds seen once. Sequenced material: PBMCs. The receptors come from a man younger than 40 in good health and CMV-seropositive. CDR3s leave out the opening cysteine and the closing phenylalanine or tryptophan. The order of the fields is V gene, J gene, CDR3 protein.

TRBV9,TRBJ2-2,ASSAPRAGLNTGELF
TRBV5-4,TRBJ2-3,ASSSGLATDTQY
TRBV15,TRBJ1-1,ATSPREAGWEAF
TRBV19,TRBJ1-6,ASTTGDRGQSPLH
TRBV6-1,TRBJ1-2,ASSEATLGTNYGYT
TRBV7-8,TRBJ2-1,ASSLEGPRVSEQF
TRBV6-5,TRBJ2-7,ASSSTEQSYEQY
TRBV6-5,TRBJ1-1,ASSYQLDREAF
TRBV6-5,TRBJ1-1,ASSYWGTGDTEAF
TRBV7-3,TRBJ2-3,ASSPGLAWSDTQY
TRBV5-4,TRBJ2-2,ASSLGLAGGTGELF
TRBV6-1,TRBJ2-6,ASSELGGAAGANVLT
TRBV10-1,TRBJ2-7,ASRGTVGLHYEQY
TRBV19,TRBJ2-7,ASSIVRGSEQY
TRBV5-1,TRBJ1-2,ASSLADGNYGYT
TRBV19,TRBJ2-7,ASSIGLNYEQY
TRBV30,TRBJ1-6,AWNPGQGTSPLH
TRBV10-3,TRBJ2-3,AISLGLTDTQY
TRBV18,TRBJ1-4,ASSPPGAEKLF
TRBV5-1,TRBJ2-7,ASSGLTGRLLYEQY
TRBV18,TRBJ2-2,ASSPGQGQGGELF
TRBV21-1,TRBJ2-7,AGLADLAAEQY
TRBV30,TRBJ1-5,AWSDPLGEVGQPQH
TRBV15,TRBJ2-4,ATSRASDWALKNIQY
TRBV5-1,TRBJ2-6,ASSDWDRGPVSGANVLT
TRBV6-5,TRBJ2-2,ASSYYGVAGELF
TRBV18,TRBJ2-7,ASSIGGFSDTSYEQY
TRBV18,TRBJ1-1,ASSQGQENFSEAF
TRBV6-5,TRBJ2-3,ASSRTSTGDTQY
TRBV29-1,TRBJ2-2,SAAGAAGELF
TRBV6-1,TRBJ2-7,ASSVYFSYEQY
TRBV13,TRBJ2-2,ASSGQDRGANTGELF
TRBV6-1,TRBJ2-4,ASSELGGGAKNIQY
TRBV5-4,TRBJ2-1,ASSSTGGANEQF
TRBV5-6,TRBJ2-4,ASSLESSGAQNIQY
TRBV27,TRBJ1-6,ASSPGQALYNSPLH
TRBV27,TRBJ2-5,ASSFGGSQETQY
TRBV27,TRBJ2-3,ASSGRATTGDTQY
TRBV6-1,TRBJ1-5,ASSEIGGGHNQPQH
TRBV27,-,ASSTGSHEQY